This entry concerns a single TCR beta chain. The data stem from a study of control samples from healthy donors and cancer patients. The protocol was immunoSEQ multiplex PCR, while the TCRdb copy is restricted to in-frame clones and leaves out a portion. Altogether 400,000 to 450,000 clones are present, over 75% being singletons, with the ten largest covering 5% to 7%. This CDR3 spans 14 amino acids. Germline CDR1 reads SGHVS; CDR2 reads FQNEAQ. V was clipped by 5 bases and J by 3 bases, with 12 bases between them. J is TRBJ2-3 and V is TRBV7-8; perhaps D is TRBD1 or TRBD2 (5 bases each). The source of this sequence is a man aged 35-49 years with head and neck cancer. Material for sequencing was PBMCs. In DNA, the CDR3 is TGTGCCAGCAGCGGGGACGAGTCAACAGATACGCAGTATTTT. Translating it yields CASSGDESTDTQYF.